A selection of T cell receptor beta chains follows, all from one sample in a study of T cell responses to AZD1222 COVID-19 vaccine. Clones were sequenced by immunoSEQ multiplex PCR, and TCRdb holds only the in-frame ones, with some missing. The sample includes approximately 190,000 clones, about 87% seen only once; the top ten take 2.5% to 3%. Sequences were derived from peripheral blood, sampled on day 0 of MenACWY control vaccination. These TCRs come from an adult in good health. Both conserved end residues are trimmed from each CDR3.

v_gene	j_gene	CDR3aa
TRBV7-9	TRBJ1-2	ASSRGLISPYGYT
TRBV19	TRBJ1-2	ASSQVYGYT
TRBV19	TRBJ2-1	ASSPTLASTEDEQF
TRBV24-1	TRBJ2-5	ATSEGTSGGNEETQY
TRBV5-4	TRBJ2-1	ASSFRGEYNEQF
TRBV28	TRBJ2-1	ASHRGSSYNEQF
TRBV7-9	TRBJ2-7	ASSPATGVVVYEQY
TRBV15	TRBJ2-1	ATSRRRTSGDEQF
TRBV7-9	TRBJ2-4	ASSFGAGENIQY
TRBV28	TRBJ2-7	ASSLRQGRYEQY
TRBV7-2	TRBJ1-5	ASSLVVTVKNQPQH
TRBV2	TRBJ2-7	ASSESAGNYEQY
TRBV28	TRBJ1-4	ASSENRDEKLF
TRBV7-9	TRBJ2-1	ASSLMGGAYNEQF
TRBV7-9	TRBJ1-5	ASRGSDVQPQH
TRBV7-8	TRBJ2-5	ASSFPGLAGEETQY
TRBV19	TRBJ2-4	ASSIWGGANIQY
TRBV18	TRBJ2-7	ASSPGLAGGRPYEQY
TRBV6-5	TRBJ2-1	ASSYQRGPYNEQF
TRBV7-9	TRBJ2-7	ASSESLLDYEQY
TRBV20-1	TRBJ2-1	SASQAGGLGEQF
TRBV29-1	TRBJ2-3	SVEESTDTQY
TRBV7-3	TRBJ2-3	ASSLIATASTDTQY
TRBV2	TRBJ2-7	ASKPPSYEQY
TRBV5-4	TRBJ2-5	ASSLEVAETQY
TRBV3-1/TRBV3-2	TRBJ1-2	ASSQDLGVYGYT
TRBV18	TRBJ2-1	ASSPPRVGNSYNEQF
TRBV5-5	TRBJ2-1	ASSPGQGIGNEQF
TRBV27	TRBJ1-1	ASSLSTNLNTEAF
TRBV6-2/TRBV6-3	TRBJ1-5	ASSPYLDSNQPQH
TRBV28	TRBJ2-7	ASSGTSGRADYEQY
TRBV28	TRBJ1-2	ASSPPSALNYGYT
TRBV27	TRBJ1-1	ASSTQDRGLAEAF
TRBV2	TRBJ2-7	ASSADQGWTGQY
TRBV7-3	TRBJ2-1	ASSSGLDSSYNEQF
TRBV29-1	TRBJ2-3	SVAGLAADTQY
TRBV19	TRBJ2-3	ASSRTGKGHTDTQY
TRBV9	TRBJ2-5	ASSATGTQETQY
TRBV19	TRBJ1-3	ASSPRTGSSWDSGNTIY
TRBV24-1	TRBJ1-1	ATRGMNTEAF
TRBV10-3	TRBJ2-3	AIRRGTSGTGPDTQY
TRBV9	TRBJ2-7	ASSQNPNVWLGEQY
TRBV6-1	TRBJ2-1	ASSALAGPTYNEQF
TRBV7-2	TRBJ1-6	ASSLAGTTNNSPLH
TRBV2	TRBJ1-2	AGGGGYT
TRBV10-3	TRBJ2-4	AIRAGDPSNIQY
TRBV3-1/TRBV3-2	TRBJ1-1	ASSQEGGLGAF
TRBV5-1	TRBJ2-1	ASSVGTSDSEQF
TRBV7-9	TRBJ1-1	ASSLEGLGEAF
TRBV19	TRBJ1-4	ASSRGTNEKLF
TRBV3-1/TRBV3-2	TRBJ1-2	ASSQDLQGAYGYT
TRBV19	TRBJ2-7	ASSLTGQGSYEQY
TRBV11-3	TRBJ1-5	ASSLDLRTSNQPQH
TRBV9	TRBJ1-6	ASSVGEAPNSPLH
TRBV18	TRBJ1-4	ASSPTGGALQDNEKLF
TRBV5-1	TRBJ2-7	ASSFTIGQGSDEQY
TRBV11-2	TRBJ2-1	ASSPLTGYNEQF
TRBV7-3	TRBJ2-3	ASSPIGGPPDTQY
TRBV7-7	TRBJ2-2	ASSTTTGELF
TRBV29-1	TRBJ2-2	SAYQGFTGELF